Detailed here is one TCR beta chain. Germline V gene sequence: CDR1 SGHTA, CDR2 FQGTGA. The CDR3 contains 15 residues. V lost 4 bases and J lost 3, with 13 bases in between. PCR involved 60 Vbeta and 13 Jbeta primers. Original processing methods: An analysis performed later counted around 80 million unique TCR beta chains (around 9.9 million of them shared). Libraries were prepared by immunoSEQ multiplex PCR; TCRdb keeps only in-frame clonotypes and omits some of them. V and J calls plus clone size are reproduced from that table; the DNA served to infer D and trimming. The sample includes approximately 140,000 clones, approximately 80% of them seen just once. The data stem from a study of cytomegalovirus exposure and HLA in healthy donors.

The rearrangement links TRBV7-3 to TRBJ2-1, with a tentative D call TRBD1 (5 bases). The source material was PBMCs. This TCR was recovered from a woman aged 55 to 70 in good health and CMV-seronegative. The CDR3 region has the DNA TGTGCCAGCAGCTCAGGACACCTCGTCTACAATGAGCAGTTCTTC. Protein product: CASSSGHLVYNEQFF.